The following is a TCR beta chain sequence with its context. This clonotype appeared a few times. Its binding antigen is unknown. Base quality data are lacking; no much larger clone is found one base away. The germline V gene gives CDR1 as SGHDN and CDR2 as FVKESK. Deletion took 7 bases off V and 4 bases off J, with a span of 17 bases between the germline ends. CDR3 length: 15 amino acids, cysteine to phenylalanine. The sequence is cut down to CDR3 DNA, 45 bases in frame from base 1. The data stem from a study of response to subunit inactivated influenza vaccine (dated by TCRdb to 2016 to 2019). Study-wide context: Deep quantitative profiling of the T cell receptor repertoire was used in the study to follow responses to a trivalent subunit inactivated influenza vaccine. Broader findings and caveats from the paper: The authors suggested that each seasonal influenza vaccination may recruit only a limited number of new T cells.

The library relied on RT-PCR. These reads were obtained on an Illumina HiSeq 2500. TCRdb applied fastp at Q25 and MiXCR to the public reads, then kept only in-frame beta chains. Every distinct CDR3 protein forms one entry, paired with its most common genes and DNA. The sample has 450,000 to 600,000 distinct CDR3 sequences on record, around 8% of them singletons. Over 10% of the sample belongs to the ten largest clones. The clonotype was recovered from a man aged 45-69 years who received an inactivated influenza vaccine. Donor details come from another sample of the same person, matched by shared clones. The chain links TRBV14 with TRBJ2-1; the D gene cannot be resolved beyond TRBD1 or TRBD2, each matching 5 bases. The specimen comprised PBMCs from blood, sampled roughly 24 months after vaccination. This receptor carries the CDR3 CASTPGKGPYNEQFF. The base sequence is TGTGCCAGCACACCGGGTAAGGGACCGTACAATGAGCAGTTCTTC.